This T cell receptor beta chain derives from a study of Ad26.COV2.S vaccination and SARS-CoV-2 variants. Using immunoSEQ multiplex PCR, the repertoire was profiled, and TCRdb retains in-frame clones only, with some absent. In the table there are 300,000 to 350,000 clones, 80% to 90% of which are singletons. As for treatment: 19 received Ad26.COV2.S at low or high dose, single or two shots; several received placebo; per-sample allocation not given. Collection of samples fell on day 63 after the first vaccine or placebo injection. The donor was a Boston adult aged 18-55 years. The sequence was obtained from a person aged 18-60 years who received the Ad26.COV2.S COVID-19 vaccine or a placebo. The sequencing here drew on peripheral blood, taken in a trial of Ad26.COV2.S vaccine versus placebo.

CDR3 nucleotides: TGTGCCAGCAGCTTCCGGTGGACTAGCGGGGGGAACACCGGGGAGCTGTTTTTT. Its protein product is CASSFRWTSGGNTGELFF. The chain recombines TRBV5-6 with TRBJ2-2; 13 bases are shared with TRBD2. Germline values: CDR1 SGHDT, CDR2 YYEEEE. The CDR3 is 18 residues long. After removal of 2 bases from V and 1 base from J, the junction contained 5 bases not matched to a gene.